This TCR beta chain was sequenced during a study of cytomegalovirus exposure and HLA in healthy donors. Notes on the study in general: Further analysis was carried out later, and it showed several of the most significant clusters appearing linked to common viral pathogens. Presence/absence results assume similar sequencing depth per donor, which may not hold. In an earlier analysis, about 87% or about 30%: the productive usage of most TCR beta V segments. Rare sequences made up most TCRs, while some public TCRs were found in many donors.

Trimming at V came to 7 bases and at J to 1 base, leaving 5 bases not matched to a gene. Germline CDR1 SNHLY, CDR2 FYNNEI. The CDR3 is 14 residues long. 60 Vbeta and 13 Jbeta primers were used in PCR. The assay was immunoSEQ multiplex PCR, and TCRdb's table has in-frame clones only and misses some. The sample carries about 200,000 clones, about three quarters recorded once. This clone was seen just once. No antigen is known for it. The chain links TRBV2 to TRBJ2-3; 7 bases match TRBD2. The material sequenced was PBMCs. The receptor was isolated from a woman in her thirties in good health and CMV-seropositive. The CDR3 is CASTLSGGTDTQYF. The CDR3 coding sequence is TGTGCCAGCACCCTGAGCGGGGGCACAGATACGCAGTATTTT.